This T cell receptor beta chain is from a study of regulatory T cells in long-lasting Graves disease. This clonotype came up many times. V shed 5 bases and J shed 2 bases, with 12 bases lying between them. The CDR3 consists of 14 residues. Specified time point: newly diagnosed GD, antithyroid drugs for less than 3 months. The TCR library used RNA extracted from PBMCs. Library construction for TCR beta used iRepertoire HTBI primers and Arm-PCR of CDR3 regions. TCRdb passed the multiplex PCR reads through MiXCR, listing each CDR3 protein once. The table includes 350,000 to 400,000 distinct CDR3 sequences, roughly 17% detected once. These sequences were also reported in another study, on T cells in Graves' hyperthyroidism and ophthalmopathy. As reported in that work: Primed by the HTBI set, a first-round RT-PCR was run on the TCR CDR3.

Source: peripheral blood mononuclear cells (PBMCs), taken at new diagnosis, from a patient treated with antithyroid drugs. The chain employs TRBV12-3 or TRBV12-4 and TRBJ1-2; D is unresolved. The TCR originated in a woman younger than 30 with Graves disease. The CDR3 bases are TGTGCCAGCAGTCCTACGGGGATCAACTATGGCTACACCTTC. Translation gives CASSPTGINYGYTF.